The rows below give T cell receptor beta chains drawn from one sample of a study of T cells in Graves' hyperthyroidism and ophthalmopathy. TCRdb independently ran MiXCR on the multiplex PCR reads; one entry per CDR3 protein. The table has about 590,000 distinct CDR3 sequences, 15% to 17% seen once. Input material: blood. These receptor sequences come from a woman aged 25 to 39 with Graves' hyperthyroidism. Both conserved end residues are part of each CDR3. The D gene is left open where the match is weak. For some rows the clone size is stated as once, few or many, or as a class when expanded; others skip it.

d_gene,abundance,j_gene,v_gene,CDR3aa,CDR3nt
.,many,TRBJ2-3,TRBV11-2,CASSLDDWAGANTQYF,TGTGCCAGCAGCTTAGATGACTGGGCCGGAGCGAATACGCAGTATTTT
.,many,TRBJ2-5,TRBV5-1,CASSFGSQETQYF,TGTGCCAGCAGTTTTGGCAGTCAAGAGACCCAGTACTTC
TRBD1,few,TRBJ1-5,TRBV30,CAYDRGLDQPQHF,TGTGCGTACGACAGGGGGCTCGATCAGCCCCAGCATTTT
TRBD1,.,TRBJ1-5,TRBV28,CASSPDRASQPQHF,TGTGCCAGCAGCCCAGACAGGGCCAGTCAGCCCCAGCATTTT
TRBD2,many,TRBJ2-2,TRBV20-1,CSAPSGRGGELFF,TGCAGTGCCCCTAGCGGGAGAGGCGGGGAGCTGTTTTTT
.,.,TRBJ2-7,TRBV29-1,CSVGTVDFYEQYF,TGCAGCGTTGGGACAGTAGACTTCTACGAGCAGTACTTC
.,few,TRBJ2-1,TRBV18,CASSPPTVSNEQFF,TGTGCCAGCTCACCACCGACAGTCTCCAATGAGCAGTTCTTC
.,many,TRBJ1-4,TRBV12-3/TRBV12-4,CASNSQVNEKLFF,TGTGCCAGCAACTCACAGGTTAATGAAAAACTGTTTTTT
.,.,TRBJ2-1,TRBV28,CASSLSGTVHNEQFF,TGTGCCAGCAGTTTATCCGGGACTGTCCACAATGAGCAGTTCTTC
TRBD1,many,TRBJ1-1,TRBV29-1,CSVHGQGLREAFF,TGCAGCGTTCATGGACAGGGGCTTCGGGAAGCTTTCTTT
.,few,TRBJ1-2,TRBV7-9,CASSWAQGRNGYTF,TGTGCCAGCAGCTGGGCACAGGGACGGAATGGCTACACCTTC
.,many,TRBJ2-7,TRBV27,CASSPKPPAGQAYEQYF,TGTGCCAGCAGTCCAAAACCACCAGCGGGACAGGCCTACGAGCAGTACTTC
.,.,TRBJ1-4,TRBV11-1,CASSLAGLHSNEKLFF,TGTGCCAGCAGCTTAGCAGGCCTGCACTCTAATGAAAAACTGTTTTTT
TRBD2,.,TRBJ2-3,TRBV19,CASSDRLAGTSTDTQYF,TGTGCCAGTAGTGACCGACTAGCGGGCACTAGCACAGATACGCAGTATTTT
TRBD2,.,TRBJ2-3,TRBV20-1,CSASSAGAADTQYF,TGCAGTGCTAGTTCTGCGGGAGCGGCAGATACGCAGTATTTT
.,many,TRBJ2-3,TRBV6-2/TRBV6-3,CASSVAADTQYF,TGTGCCAGCAGCGTCGCCGCAGATACGCAGTATTTT
TRBD2,many,TRBJ2-1,TRBV27,CASSFSPHLAGGNNEQFF,TGTGCCAGCAGTTTTTCTCCGCACCTAGCGGGGGGGAACAATGAGCAGTTCTTC
TRBD1,.,TRBJ1-1,TRBV7-9,CASSFVREYRDRVSEAFF,TGTGCCAGCAGCTTTGTGAGGGAATACAGGGACAGGGTCTCTGAAGCTTTCTTT
.,few,TRBJ2-5,TRBV5-6,CASSLGGSAETQYF,TGTGCCAGCAGCTTGGGCGGGTCAGCAGAGACCCAGTACTTC
TRBD1,.,TRBJ1-1,TRBV5-5,CASCLGQVMNTEAFF,TGTGCCAGCTGCCTGGGACAGGTCATGAACACTGAAGCTTTCTTT
.,.,TRBJ1-5,TRBV3-1,CASSLDSYNQPQHF,TGTGCCAGCAGCCTGGACTCCTACAATCAGCCCCAGCATTTT
TRBD1,.,TRBJ2-5,TRBV14,CASSKSGTAETQYF,TGTGCCAGCAGCAAGTCCGGGACAGCGGAGACCCAGTACTTC
TRBD1,.,TRBJ1-5,TRBV7-9,CASSSGQGQNQPQHF,TGTGCCAGCAGCTCCGGACAGGGGCAGAATCAGCCCCAGCATTTT
.,many,TRBJ2-6,TRBV18,CASSPMGSGANVLTF,TGTGCCAGCTCACCTATGGGTTCTGGGGCCAACGTCCTGACTTTC
.,few,TRBJ2-5,TRBV6-1,CASRSAGTLRWYF,TGTGCCAGCAGATCGGCGGGCACCCTACGTTGGTACTTC
.,many,TRBJ2-1,TRBV5-1,CASMLGGDEQFF,TGCGCCAGCATGCTGGGCGGCGATGAGCAGTTCTTC
.,many,TRBJ2-3,TRBV11-2,CASSSKLLPLPDTQYF,TGTGCCAGCAGCTCAAAGCTGTTACCCCTACCAGATACGCAGTATTTT
TRBD1,.,TRBJ1-1,TRBV6-2/TRBV6-3,CASRPQGQGTEAFF,TGTGCCAGCAGACCTCAAGGACAGGGCACTGAAGCTTTCTTT
TRBD1,many,TRBJ1-1,TRBV28,CASSPYAPRQGASRTEAFF,TGTGCCAGCAGTCCATATGCCCCAAGACAGGGGGCGAGTAGGACTGAAGCTTTCTTT
TRBD1,many,TRBJ1-5,TRBV27,CASSTRTGADQPQHF,TGTGCCAGCAGTACCAGGACAGGGGCGGATCAGCCCCAGCATTTT
.,few,TRBJ2-3,TRBV30,CAWSVRLDTQYF,TGTGCCTGGAGTGTACGGTTGGATACGCAGTATTTT
.,.,TRBJ2-2,TRBV7-2,CASSQLANTGELFF,TGTGCCAGCAGCCAACTAGCCAACACCGGGGAGCTGTTTTTT
.,many,TRBJ2-7,TRBV20-1,CSARDPPGEQYF,TGCAGTGCTAGAGACCCGCCGGGCGAGCAGTACTTC
TRBD2,many,TRBJ2-1,TRBV11-2,CASSLGRLRLAGGHSYNEQFF,TGTGCCAGCAGCTTAGGGAGACTAAGACTAGCGGGAGGGCACTCCTACAATGAGCAGTTCTTC
.,.,TRBJ1-1,TRBV5-1,CASSLAGGYTETFF,TGCGCCAGCAGCTTGGCCGGCGGATACACTGAAACTTTCTTT
TRBD2,.,TRBJ2-1,TRBV11-2,CASSLLAGAGNEQLF,TGTGCCAGCAGCTTACTAGCGGGAGCGGGCAATGAGCAGCTCTTC
.,many,TRBJ2-7,TRBV7-3,CASSPYGTSIYEQYF,TGTGCCAGCAGCCCGTATGGGACGTCGATCTACGAGCAGTACTTC
.,few,TRBJ1-3,TRBV10-3,CATAAGASGNTIYF,TGTGCCACCGCCGCAGGGGCGTCTGGAAACACCATATATTTT
.,many,TRBJ2-1,TRBV18,CASSLDEQFF,TGTGCCAGCTCCCTGGATGAGCAGTTCTTC
TRBD2,.,TRBJ2-2,TRBV24-1,CATSDPASSGSPLGELFF,TGTGCCACCAGTGACCCGGCCTCTAGCGGGAGCCCACTCGGGGAGCTGTTTTTT
TRBD2,.,TRBJ2-1,TRBV7-7,CASSHSTGTSGRADGDEQFF,TGTGCTAGCAGCCACTCTACCGGGACTAGCGGGAGGGCCGATGGTGATGAGCAGTTCTTC
TRBD2,.,TRBJ2-3,TRBV10-2,CASSEKTLAGADTQYF,TGCGCCAGCAGTGAGAAAACTCTAGCGGGAGCGGATACGCAGTATTTT
.,.,TRBJ2-2,TRBV5-1,CASSLRRVAGELFF,TGCGCCAGCAGCTTGCGCAGGGTGGCGGGGGAGCTGTTTTTT
TRBD1,many,TRBJ1-5,TRBV12-3/TRBV12-4,CASSLASGTGVQPQHF,TGTGCCAGCAGTTTAGCCTCCGGGACAGGGGTCCAGCCCCAGCATTTT
TRBD2,.,TRBJ2-1,TRBV20-1,CSAKKPTGPTSGVYNEQFF,TGCAGTGCTAAAAAGCCGACAGGGCCGACTAGCGGGGTCTACAATGAGCAGTTCTTC
.,few,TRBJ2-7,TRBV20-1,CSPKGASYEQYF,TGCAGTCCGAAAGGGGCGTCCTACGAGCAGTACTTC
.,many,TRBJ2-1,TRBV6-1,CASSRYRTAHEQFF,TGTGCCAGCAGCCGATACCGGACAGCTCATGAGCAGTTCTTC
.,.,TRBJ1-4,TRBV28,CASKAGGSSGLFF,TGTGCCAGCAAGGCGGGAGGGTCATCCGGCCTGTTTTTT
.,many,TRBJ2-2,TRBV20-1,CSASWRSGELFF,TGCAGTGCTAGCTGGCGGAGTGGGGAGCTGTTTTTT
TRBD2,few,TRBJ2-3,TRBV19,CASSIPTSGTDTQYF,TGTGCCAGTAGTATCCCTACTAGCGGCACAGATACGCAGTATTTT
TRBD1,once,TRBJ1-2,TRBV18,CASSPGTGSGYGYTF,TGTGCCAGCTCACCCGGGACAGGGAGTGGCTATGGCTACACCTTC
TRBD2,many,TRBJ2-3,TRBV29-1,CSVERTSGSMMDTQYF,TGCAGCGTTGAAAGGACTAGCGGGAGTATGATGGATACGCAGTATTTT
TRBD1,.,TRBJ2-3,TRBV2,CASTDRGDTDTQYF,TGTGCCAGCACCGACAGGGGAGACACAGATACGCAGTATTTT
TRBD1,.,TRBJ1-1,TRBV7-2,CASSPATGGTEAFF,TGTGCCAGCTCACCCGCGACAGGGGGCACTGAAGCTTTCTTT
.,many,TRBJ1-5,TRBV20-1,CSARLSNQPQHF,TGCAGTGCTAGACTTAGCAATCAGCCCCAGCATTTT
TRBD2,.,TRBJ2-1,TRBV6-2/TRBV6-3,CASSATSGSSHEQFF,TGTGCCAGCAGTGCCACTAGCGGGAGTAGCCATGAGCAGTTCTTC
TRBD2,few,TRBJ2-3,TRBV27,CAGSALLASSTDTQYF,TGTGCCGGCAGTGCCCTACTAGCGTCTAGCACAGATACGCAGTATTTT
TRBD2,few,TRBJ2-7,TRBV6-1,CASRVSYGTIYEQYF,TGTGCCAGCAGGGTATCTTACGGGACTATCTACGAGCAGTACTTC
TRBD1,many,TRBJ2-7,TRBV18,CASSLGQGNEQYF,TGTGCCAGCTCACTGGGACAGGGTAACGAGCAGTACTTC
.,many,TRBJ2-1,TRBV12-3/TRBV12-4,CASTPGGPGEDEQFF,TGTGCCAGCACCCCCGGGGGTCCGGGAGAGGATGAGCAGTTCTTC